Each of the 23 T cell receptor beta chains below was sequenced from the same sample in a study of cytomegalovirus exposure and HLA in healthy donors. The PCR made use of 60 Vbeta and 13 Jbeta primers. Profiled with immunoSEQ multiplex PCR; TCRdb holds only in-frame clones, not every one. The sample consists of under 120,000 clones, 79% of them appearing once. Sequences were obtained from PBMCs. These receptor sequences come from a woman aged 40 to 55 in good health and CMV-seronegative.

For the CDR3, the DNA is TGTGCCAGCAGTTACACTAGAGTGGGCACTGAAGCTTTCTTT. It specifies CASSYTRVGTEAFF. The chain carries TRBV6-5 and TRBJ1-1; D remains unclear. The CDR3 has 14 residues. V was shortened by 2 bases and J by 4 bases, with 11 bases between the two germline ends. Germline assignment: CDR1 MNHEY and CDR2 SVGAGI.

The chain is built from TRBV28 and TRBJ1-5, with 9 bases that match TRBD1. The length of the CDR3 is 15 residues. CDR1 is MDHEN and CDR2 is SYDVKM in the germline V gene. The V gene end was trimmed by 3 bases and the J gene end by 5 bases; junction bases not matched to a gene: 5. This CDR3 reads CASSFTTGGDQPQHF. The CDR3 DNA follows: TGTGCCAGCAGTTTTACAACAGGGGGCGATCAGCCCCAGCATTTT.

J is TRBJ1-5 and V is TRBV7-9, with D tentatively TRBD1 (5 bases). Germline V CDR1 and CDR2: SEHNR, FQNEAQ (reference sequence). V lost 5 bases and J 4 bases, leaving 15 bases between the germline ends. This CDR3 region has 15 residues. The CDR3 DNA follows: TGTGCCAGCAGCCCCGATGGCAGGGCAAATCAGCCCCAGCATTTT. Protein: CASSPDGRANQPQHF.

Written as DNA, the CDR3 is TGTGCCAGCAGCTACAGGGACAGAGAAGCCCACGAGCAGTACTTC. Translation gives CASSYRDREAHEQYF. This sequence joins TRBV7-8 and TRBJ2-7; 7 positions match TRBD1. From germline, CDR1 is SGHVS and CDR2 FQNEAQ. The CDR3 contains 15 residues. With 4 bases clipped from V and 5 bases from J, the junction kept 11 bases outside the gene matches.

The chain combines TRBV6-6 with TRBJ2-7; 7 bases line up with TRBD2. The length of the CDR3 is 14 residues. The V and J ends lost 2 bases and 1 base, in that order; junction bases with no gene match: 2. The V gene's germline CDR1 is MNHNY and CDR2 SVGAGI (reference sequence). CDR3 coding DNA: TGTGCCAGCAGTTACGATAGCGGGTCCTACGAGCAGTACTTC. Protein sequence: CASSYDSGSYEQYF.

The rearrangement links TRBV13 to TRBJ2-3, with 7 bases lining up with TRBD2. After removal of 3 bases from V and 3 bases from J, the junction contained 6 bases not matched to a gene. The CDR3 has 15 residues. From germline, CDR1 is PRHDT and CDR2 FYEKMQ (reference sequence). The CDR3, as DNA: TGTGCCAGCAGCTTGGGCGGGAGAGTAACAGATACGCAGTATTTT. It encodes CASSLGGRVTDTQYF.

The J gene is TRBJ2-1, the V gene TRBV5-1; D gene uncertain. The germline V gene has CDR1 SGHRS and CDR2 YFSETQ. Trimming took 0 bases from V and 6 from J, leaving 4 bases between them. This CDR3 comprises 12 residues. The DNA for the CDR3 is TGCGCCAGCAGCTTGGGAGTCAATGAGCAGTTCTTC. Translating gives CASSLGVNEQFF.

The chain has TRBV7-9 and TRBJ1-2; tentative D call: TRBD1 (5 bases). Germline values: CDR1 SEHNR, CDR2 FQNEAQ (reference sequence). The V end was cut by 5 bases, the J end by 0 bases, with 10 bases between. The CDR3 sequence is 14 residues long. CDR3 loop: CASSRDSSNYGYTF. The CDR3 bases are TGTGCCAGCAGCCGAGACAGTTCTAACTATGGCTACACCTTC.

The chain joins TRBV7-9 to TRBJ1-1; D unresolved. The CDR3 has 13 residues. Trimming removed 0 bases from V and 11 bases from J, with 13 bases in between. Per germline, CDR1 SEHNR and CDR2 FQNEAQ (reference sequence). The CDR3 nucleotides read TGTGCCAGCAGCTTAGCGGAGGGTGCGGGCGCTTTCTTT. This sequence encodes CASSLAEGAGAFF.

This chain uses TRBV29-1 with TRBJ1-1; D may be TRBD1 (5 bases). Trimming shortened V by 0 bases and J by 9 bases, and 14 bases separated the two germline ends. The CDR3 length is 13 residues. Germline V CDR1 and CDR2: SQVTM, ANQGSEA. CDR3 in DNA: TGCAGCGTTGAAGACCCGACAGAAGTTAAAGCTTTCTTT. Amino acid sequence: CSVEDPTEVKAFF.

The CDR3 spells CSVEDRDSAITDTQYF. For the CDR3, the DNA is TGCAGCGTTGAAGATCGAGATAGCGCAATCACAGATACGCAGTATTTT. This rearrangement joins TRBV29-1 to TRBJ2-3; tentative D call: TRBD2 (5 bases). CDR1 and CDR2 (germline): SQVTM, ANQGSEA. V was cut by 0 bases and J by 2 bases, with 15 bases left in between. This CDR3 is 16 amino acids long.

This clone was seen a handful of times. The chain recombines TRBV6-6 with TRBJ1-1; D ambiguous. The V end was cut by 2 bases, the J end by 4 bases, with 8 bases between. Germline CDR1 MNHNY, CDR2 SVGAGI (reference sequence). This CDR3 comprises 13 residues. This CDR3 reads CASSYRGTTEAFF. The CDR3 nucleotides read TGTGCCAGCAGTTACCGAGGTACCACTGAAGCTTTCTTT.

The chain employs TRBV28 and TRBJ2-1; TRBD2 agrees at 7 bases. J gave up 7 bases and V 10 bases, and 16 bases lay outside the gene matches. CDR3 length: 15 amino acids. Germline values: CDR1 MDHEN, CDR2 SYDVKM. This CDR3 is CATREVGLGYNEQFF. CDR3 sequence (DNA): TGTGCCACCCGGGAGGTGGGGCTGGGTTATAATGAGCAGTTCTTC.

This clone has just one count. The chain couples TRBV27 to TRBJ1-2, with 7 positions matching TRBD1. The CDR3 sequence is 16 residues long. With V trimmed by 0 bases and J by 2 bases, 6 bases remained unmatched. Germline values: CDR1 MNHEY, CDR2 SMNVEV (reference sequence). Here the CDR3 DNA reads TGTGCCAGCAGTTTATCCCCTCCACAGGGGAACTATGGCTACACCTTC. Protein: CASSLSPPQGNYGYTF.

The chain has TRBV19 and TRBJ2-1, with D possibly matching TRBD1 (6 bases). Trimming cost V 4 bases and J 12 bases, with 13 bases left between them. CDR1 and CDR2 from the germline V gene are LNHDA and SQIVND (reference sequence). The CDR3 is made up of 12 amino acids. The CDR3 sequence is CASSTTTGGQFF. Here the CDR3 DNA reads TGTGCCAGTAGTACAACGACAGGCGGGCAGTTCTTC.

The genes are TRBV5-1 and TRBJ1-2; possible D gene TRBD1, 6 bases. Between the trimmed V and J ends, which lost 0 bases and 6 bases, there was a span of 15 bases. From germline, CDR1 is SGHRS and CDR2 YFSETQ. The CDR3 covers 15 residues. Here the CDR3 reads CASSLAGADHNGYTF. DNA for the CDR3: TGCGCCAGCAGCTTGGCAGGGGCCGACCATAATGGCTACACCTTC.

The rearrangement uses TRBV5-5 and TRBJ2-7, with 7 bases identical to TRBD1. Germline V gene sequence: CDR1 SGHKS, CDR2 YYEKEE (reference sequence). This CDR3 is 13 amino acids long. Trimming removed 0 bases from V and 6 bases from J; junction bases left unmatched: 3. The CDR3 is CASSLAHRGEQYF. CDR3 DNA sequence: TGTGCCAGCAGCTTGGCCCACAGGGGCGAGCAGTACTTC.

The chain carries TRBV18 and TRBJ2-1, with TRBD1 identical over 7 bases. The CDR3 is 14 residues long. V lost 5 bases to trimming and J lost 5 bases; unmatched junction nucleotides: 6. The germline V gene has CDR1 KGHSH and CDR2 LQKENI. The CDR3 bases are TGTGCCAGCTCAACGAGACAGGGCCACAATGAGCAGTTCTTC. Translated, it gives CASSTRQGHNEQFF.

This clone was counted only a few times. DNA for the CDR3: TGCGCCAGCAGCTTGGGGGGGACTAGCGGAACCTACGAGCAGTACTTC. It is translated as CASSLGGTSGTYEQYF. This chain links TRBV5-1 with TRBJ2-5; 11 bases map to TRBD2. Judging by the DNA end, TRBJ2-7 fits better; the J call may be wrong. Germline V gene lookup returns CDR1 SGHRS and CDR2 YFSETQ. The CDR3 length is 16 residues.

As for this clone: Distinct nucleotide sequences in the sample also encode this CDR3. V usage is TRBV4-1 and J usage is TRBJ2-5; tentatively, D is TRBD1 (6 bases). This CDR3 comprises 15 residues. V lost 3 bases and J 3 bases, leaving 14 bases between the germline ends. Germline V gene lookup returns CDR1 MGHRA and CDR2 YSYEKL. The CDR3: CASSQDQYREETQYF. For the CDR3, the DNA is TGCGCCAGCAGCCAGGATCAGTACAGGGAAGAGACCCAGTACTTC.

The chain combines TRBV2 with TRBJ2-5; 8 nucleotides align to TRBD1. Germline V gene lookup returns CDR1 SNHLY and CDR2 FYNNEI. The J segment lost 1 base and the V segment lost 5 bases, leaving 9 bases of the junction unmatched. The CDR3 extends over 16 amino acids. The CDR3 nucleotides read TGTGCCAGCAGTCTTACTAGACAGGGGTCCCAAGAGACCCAGTACTTC. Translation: CASSLTRQGSQETQYF.

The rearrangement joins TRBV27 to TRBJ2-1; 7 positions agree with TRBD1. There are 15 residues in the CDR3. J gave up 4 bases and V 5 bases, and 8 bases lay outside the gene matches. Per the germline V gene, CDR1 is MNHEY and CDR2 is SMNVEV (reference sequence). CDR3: CASSLISGQYNEQFF. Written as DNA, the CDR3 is TGTGCCAGCAGTCTTATCTCGGGACAGTACAATGAGCAGTTCTTC.

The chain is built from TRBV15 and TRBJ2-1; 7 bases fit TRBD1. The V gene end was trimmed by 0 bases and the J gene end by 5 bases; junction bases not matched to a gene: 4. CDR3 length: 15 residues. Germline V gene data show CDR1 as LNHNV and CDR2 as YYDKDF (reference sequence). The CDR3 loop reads CATSRDRGIHNEQFF. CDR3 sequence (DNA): TGTGCCACCAGCAGAGACAGGGGGATTCACAATGAGCAGTTCTTC.